A selection of T cell receptor beta chains follows, all from one sample in a study of T cell responses to AZD1222 COVID-19 vaccine. Sequenced by immunoSEQ multiplex PCR; TCRdb stores in-frame clones only, minus some. The sample shows fewer than 120,000 clones, roughly 92% of them seen only once. The input for sequencing was peripheral blood, taken 28 days after the second AZD1222 dose. The source of these receptors is an adult who received the AZD1222 COVID-19 vaccine. CDR3s include the opening cysteine and the closing phenylalanine or tryptophan. A D gene is named only where the DNA matches it firmly. Expanded clones get a size class; other rows say once, few or many, or leave the size out.

v_call	cdr3_length	clone_size	j_call	d_call	cdr3_aa	cdr3_nt
TRBV7-2	13	.	TRBJ2-2	.	CASSSTATGELFF	TGTGCCAGCAGCTCCACAGCTACCGGGGAGCTGTTTTTT
TRBV7-9	14	.	TRBJ1-3	.	CASSLGTSGNTIYF	TGTGCCAGCAGCTTAGGGACCTCTGGAAACACCATATATTTT
TRBV3-1/TRBV3-2	17	.	TRBJ1-3	.	CASSQELTGVSGNTIYF	TGTGCCAGCAGCCAAGAATTGACAGGTGTCTCTGGAAACACCATATATTTT
TRBV10-3	14	few	TRBJ2-2	.	CAISDTFDTGELFF	TGTGCCATCAGTGACACATTTGACACCGGGGAGCTGTTTTTT
TRBV18	14	.	TRBJ1-2	.	CASSPATAVYGYTF	TGTGCCAGCTCACCAGCGACAGCCGTCTATGGCTACACCTTC
TRBV1	17	once	TRBJ1-3	.	CTSSPGVGGLYGNTIYF	TGCACCAGCAGCCCCGGCGTTGGGGGGCTGTATGGAAACACCATATATTTT
TRBV3-1/TRBV3-2	11	once	TRBJ1-1	.	CASSSRTEAFF	TGTGCCAGCAGTTCCCGCACTGAAGCTTTCTTT
TRBV7-2	13	.	TRBJ2-7	TRBD1	CASRRQGVYEQYF	TGTGCCAGCCGTCGGCAGGGGGTCTACGAGCAGTACTTC
TRBV10-2	14	.	TRBJ2-2	.	CASSAQGDTGELFF	TGCGCCAGCAGTGCCCAGGGTGACACCGGGGAGCTGTTTTTT
TRBV18	14	.	TRBJ1-3	TRBD1	CASSPGQGADTIYF	TGTGCCAGCTCACCAGGACAGGGGGCAGACACCATATATTTT
TRBV7-8	13	.	TRBJ1-2	.	CASSEAASYGYTF	TGTGCCAGCAGTGAAGCGGCCTCCTATGGCTACACCTTC
TRBV5-1	13	.	TRBJ2-1	.	CASSSGLYNEQFF	TGCGCCAGCAGCAGCGGACTGTACAATGAGCAGTTCTTC
TRBV4-3	16	.	TRBJ2-6	.	CASSQDIGSGANVLTF	TGCGCCAGCAGCCAAGATATAGGCTCTGGGGCCAACGTCCTGACTTTC
TRBV5-1	13	.	TRBJ2-7	.	CASSADTTYEQYF	TGCGCCAGCAGCGCGGACACTACTTACGAGCAGTACTTC
TRBV9	14	.	TRBJ2-3	.	CASSVGDITDTQYF	TGTGCCAGCAGCGTAGGGGACATCACAGATACGCAGTATTTT
TRBV6-2/TRBV6-3	15	.	TRBJ2-7	.	CASSYSGDSSYEQYF	TGTGCCAGCAGTTACTCGGGGGACTCGAGCTACGAGCAGTACTTC